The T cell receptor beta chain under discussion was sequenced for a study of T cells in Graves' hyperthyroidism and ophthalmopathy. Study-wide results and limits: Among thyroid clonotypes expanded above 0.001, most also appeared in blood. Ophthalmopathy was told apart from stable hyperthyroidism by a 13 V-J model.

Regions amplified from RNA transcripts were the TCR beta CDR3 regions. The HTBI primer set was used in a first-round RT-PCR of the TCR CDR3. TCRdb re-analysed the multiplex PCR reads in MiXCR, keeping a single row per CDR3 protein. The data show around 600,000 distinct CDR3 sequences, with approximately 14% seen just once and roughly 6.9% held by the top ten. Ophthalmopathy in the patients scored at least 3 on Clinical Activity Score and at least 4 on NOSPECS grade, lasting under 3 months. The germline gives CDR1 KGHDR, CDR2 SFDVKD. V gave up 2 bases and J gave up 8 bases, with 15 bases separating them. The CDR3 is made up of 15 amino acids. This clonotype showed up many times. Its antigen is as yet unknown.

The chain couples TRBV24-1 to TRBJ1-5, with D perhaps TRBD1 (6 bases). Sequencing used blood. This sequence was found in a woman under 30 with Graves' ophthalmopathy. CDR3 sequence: CATSDSGHLREPQHF. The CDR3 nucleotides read TGTGCCACCAGTGATTCGGGACACCTTCGCGAGCCCCAGCATTTT.